This T cell receptor beta chain was sequenced in a study of OX40 agonist ivuxolimab in advanced cancers. Whole-study results and caveats: Among T cells, CD8+ cells averaged more expanded clones than CD4+ cells.

This clone was found a few times. The antigen remains unidentified. Germline lookup yields CDR1 SGHTA and CDR2 FQGNSA. The CDR3 is made up of 16 amino acids. The germline V and J ends were trimmed by 2 bases and 6 bases, with 17 bases remaining between them. This table comes from immunoSEQ multiplex PCR, and its TCRdb copy is limited to in-frame clones, with some not included. The table has some 16,000 clones, approximately 80% seen once. The chain recombines TRBV7-2 with TRBJ1-5, with D unclear. Specimen: CD4+ or CD8+ T cells sorted from blood, collected in a trial of the OX40 agonist ivuxolimab. The sequence was collected from an adult with an advanced solid tumor such as melanoma, head and neck, liver or kidney cancer. In nucleotides, the CDR3 is TGTGCCAGCAGCTTATCGGCCCTCGATGAGGGTCAGCCCCAGCATTTT. Encoded protein: CASSLSALDEGQPQHF.